This T cell receptor beta chain emerged from a study of human T cells and chemical hapten exposure. Study-level findings and limits: Sensitization with DPC brought no change to TCRs above 1 in 1000 in frequency.

Using its own MiXCR run on the RACE reads, TCRdb lists one record per CDR3 protein. The sample records roughly 250,000 distinct CDR3 sequences, around 9.3% being singletons. CDR1 and CDR2 from the germline V gene are MNHEY and SVGAGI. CDR3 length: 15 amino acids. This clonotype has a handful of counts. Its cognate antigen is unknown. At one end the junction does not follow the germline gene, possibly because of a read error. Regarding time point: pre-sensitization, week 0. Treatment here: therapeutic diphenylcyclopropenone sensitization with weekly scalp DPC. The material sequenced was whole blood, taken in connection with sensitization to the hapten diphenylcyclopropenone (DPC). This TCR was sampled from a woman aged 40 to 50 with alopecia areata. Some clones in this sample may be carry-over from other donors' samples. V gene TRBV6-5 combines with J gene TRBJ2-7; 7 positions agree with TRBD2. In DNA form, the CDR3 reads TGTGCCAGCAGCTACTCGGCGGGAGATCCCTACGAGCAGTACTTC. Translated, it gives CASSYSAGDPYEQYF.